This TCR beta chain was observed in a study of blood T cell repertoires in COVID-19. As for the study in general: Acute and convalescent COVID-19 specimens originated in the United States, Italy and Spain.

The CDR3 length is 14 residues. Trimming removed 4 bases from V and 2 bases from J; junction bases left unmatched: 3. Germline assignment: CDR1 DFQATT and CDR2 SNEGSKA (reference sequence). Libraries were prepared by immunoSEQ multiplex PCR; TCRdb keeps only in-frame clonotypes and omits some of them. The sample includes approximately 290,000 clones, around 81% seen only once; the top ten take around 14%. The material sequenced was peripheral blood. The TCR comes from a person aged 70 to 85 with COVID-19, enrolled during active disease. The rearrangement links TRBV20-1 to TRBJ2-1, with TRBD1 matching 9 bases. The CDR3 DNA reads TGCAGTGCTATTGACAGGGGGACCTACAATGAGCAGTTCTTC. This gives the protein CSAIDRGTYNEQFF.